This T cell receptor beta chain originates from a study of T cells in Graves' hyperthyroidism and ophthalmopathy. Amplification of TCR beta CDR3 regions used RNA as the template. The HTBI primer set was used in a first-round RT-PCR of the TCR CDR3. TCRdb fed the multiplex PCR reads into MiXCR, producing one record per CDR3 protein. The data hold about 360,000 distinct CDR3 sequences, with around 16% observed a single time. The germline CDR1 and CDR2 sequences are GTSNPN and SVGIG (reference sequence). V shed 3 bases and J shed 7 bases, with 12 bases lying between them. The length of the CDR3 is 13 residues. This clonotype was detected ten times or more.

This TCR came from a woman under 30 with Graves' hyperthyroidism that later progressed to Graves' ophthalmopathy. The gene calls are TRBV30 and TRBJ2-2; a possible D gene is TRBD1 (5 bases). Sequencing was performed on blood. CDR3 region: CAWSQGSGGELFF. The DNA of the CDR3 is TGTGCCTGGAGCCAGGGTAGTGGCGGGGAGCTGTTTTTT.